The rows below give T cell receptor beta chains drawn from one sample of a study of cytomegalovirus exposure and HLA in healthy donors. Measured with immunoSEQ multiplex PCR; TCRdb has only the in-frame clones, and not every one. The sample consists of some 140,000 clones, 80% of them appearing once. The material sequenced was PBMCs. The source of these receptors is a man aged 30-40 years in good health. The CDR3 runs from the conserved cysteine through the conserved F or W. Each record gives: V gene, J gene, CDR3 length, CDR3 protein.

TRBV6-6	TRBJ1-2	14	CASSDGQGRKGYTF
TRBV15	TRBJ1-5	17	CATSPRSAGYSNQPQHF
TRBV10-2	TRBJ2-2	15	CASSSSGSYVGELFF
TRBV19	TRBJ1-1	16	CASSPSPGGLGTEAFF
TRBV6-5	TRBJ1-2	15	CASSYSAGGNYGYTF
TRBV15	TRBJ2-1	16	CATSRDKSGPYNEQFF
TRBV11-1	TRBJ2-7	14	CASRQPGHPGEQYF
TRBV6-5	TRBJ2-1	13	CASSYSGRGEQFF
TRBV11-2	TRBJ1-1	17	CASSLSEGGGWATEAFF
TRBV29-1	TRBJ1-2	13	CSVVPTANYGYTF
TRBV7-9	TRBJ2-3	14	CSSSRTERGDTQYF
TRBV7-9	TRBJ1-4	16	CASSLGQLETNEKLFF
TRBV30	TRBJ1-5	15	CAWRGAGAGHQPQHF
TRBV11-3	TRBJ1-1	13	CASSPRDSTEAFF
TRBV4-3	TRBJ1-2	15	CASSYDTGGGYGYTF
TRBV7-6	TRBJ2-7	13	CASSRDSSYEQYF
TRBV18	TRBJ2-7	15	CASSPLGQPSYEQYF
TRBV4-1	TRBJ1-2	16	CASSREGTGGRGGYTF
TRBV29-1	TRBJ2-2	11	CSVEGGGELFF
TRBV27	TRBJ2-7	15	CASQQGAAGAYEQYF
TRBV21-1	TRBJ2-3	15	CASSKQASRADTQYF
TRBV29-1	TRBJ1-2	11	CSALVDYGYTF
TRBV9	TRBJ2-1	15	CASSVAGGGLNEQFF
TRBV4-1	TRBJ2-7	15	CASSQALSSEREQYF